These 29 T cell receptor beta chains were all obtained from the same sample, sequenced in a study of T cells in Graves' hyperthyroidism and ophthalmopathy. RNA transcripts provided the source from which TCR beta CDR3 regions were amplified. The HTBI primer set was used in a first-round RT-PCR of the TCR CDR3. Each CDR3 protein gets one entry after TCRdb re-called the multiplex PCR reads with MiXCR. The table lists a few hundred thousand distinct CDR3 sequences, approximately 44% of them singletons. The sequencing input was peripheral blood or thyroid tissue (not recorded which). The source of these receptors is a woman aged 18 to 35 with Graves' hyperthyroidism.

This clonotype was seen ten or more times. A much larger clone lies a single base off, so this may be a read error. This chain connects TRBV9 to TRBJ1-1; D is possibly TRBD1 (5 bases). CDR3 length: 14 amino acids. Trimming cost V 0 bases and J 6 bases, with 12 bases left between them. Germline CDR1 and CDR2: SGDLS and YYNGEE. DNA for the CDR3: TGTGCCAGCAGCGTAGCTGGGGTGGGGGCTGAAGCTTTCTTT. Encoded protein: CASSVAGVGAEAFF.

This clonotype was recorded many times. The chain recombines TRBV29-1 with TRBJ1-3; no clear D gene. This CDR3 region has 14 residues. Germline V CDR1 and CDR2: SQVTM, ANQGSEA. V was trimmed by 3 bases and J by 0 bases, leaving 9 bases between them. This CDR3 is CSVDQTASGNTIYF. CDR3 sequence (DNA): TGCAGCGTTGATCAGACGGCCTCTGGAAACACCATATATTTT.

CDR3 sequence (DNA): TGTGCCAGCAGACCAGGGGGCTTATACGAGCAGTACTTC. Translation gives CASRPGGLYEQYF. The rearrangement uses TRBV7-9 and TRBJ2-7, with TRBD1 matching 8 bases. This CDR3 comprises 13 residues. Trimming at V came to 6 bases and at J to 4 bases, leaving 5 bases not matched to a gene. Germline lookup yields CDR1 SEHNR and CDR2 FQNEAQ (reference sequence).

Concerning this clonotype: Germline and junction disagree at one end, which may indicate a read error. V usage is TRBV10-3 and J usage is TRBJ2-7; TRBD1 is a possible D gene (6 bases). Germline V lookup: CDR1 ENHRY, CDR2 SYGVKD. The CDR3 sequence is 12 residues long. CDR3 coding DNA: TGTGCCAGCAGTTTCAACAGGGACGAGCAGTACTTC. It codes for CASSFNRDEQYF.

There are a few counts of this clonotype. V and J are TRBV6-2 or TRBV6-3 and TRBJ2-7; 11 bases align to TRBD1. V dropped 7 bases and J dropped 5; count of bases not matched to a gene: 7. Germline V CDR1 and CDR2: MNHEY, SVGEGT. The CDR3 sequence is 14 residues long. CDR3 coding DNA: TGTGCCAGCATTATGGACAGGGGGCTCGACGAGCAGTACTTC. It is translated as CASIMDRGLDEQYF.

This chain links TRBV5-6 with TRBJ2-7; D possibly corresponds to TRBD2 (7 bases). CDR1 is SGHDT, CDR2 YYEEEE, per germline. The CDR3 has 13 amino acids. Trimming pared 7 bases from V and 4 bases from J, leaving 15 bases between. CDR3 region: CASGGRGGYEQYF. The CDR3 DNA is TGTGCCAGCGGGGGGAGGGGGGGTTACGAGCAGTACTTC. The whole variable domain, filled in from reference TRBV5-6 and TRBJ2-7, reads DAGVTQSPTHLIKTRGQQVTLRCSPKSGHDTVSWYQQALGQGPQFIFQYYEEEERQRGNFPDRFSGHQFPNYSSELNVNALLLGDSALYLCASGGRGGYEQYFGPGTRLTVT.

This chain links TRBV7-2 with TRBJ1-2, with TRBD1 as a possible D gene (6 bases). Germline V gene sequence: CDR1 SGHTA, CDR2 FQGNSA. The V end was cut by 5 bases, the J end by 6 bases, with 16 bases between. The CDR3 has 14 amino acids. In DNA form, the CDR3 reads TGTGCCAGCAGCCGGAAAAACAGGGATGATGGCTACACCTTC. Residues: CASSRKNRDDGYTF.

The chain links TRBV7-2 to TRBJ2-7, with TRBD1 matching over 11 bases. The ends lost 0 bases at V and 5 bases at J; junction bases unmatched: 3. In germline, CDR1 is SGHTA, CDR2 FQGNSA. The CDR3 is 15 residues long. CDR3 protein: CASSLARDRGNEQYF. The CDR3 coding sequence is TGTGCCAGCAGCTTAGCCAGGGACAGGGGGAACGAGCAGTACTTC.

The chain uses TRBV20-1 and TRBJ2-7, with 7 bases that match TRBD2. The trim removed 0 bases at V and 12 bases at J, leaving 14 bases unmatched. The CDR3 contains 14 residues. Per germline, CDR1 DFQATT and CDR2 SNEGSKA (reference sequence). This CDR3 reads CSARDGREQGALYF. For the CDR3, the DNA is TGCAGTGCTAGAGATGGGAGGGAGCAGGGCGCGCTGTACTTC.

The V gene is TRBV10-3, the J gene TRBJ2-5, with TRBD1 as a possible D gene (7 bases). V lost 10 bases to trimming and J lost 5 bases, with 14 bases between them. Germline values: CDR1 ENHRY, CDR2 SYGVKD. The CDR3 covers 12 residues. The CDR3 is CATEQGRETQYF. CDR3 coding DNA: TGTGCCACCGAACAGGGGAGGGAGACCCAGTACTTC.

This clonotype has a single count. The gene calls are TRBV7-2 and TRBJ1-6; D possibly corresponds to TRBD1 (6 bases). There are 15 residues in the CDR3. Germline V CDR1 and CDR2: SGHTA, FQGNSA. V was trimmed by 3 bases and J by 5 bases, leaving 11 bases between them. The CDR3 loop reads CASSLVGTNNSPLHF. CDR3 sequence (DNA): TGTGCCAGCAGCTTGGTAGGGACAAATAATTCACCCCTCCACTTT.

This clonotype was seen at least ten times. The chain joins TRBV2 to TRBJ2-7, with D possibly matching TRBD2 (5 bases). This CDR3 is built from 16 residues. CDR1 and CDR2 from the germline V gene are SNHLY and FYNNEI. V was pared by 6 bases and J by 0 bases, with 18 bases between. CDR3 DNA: TGTGCCAGCAGGTATGACCCCAGCGGCCCCTCCTACGAGCAGTACTTC. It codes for CASRYDPSGPSYEQYF.

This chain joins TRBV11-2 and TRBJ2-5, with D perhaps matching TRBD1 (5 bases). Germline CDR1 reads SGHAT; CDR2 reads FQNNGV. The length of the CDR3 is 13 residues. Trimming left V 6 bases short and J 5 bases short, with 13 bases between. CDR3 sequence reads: CASRSRAGETQYF. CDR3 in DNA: TGTGCCAGCAGATCCAGGGCCGGGGAGACCCAGTACTTC.

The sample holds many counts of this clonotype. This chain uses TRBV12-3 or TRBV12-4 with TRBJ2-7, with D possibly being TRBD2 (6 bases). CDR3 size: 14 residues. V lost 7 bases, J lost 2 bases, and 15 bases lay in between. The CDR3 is CASTRGTRPYEQYF. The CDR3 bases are TGTGCCAGCACCCGGGGGACTCGACCCTACGAGCAGTACTTC.

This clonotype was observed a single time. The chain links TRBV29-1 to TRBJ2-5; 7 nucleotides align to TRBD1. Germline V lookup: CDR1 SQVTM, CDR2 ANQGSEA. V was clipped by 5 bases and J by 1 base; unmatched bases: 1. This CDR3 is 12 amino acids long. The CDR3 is CSVRGRQETQYF. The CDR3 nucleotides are TGCAGCGTTAGGGGGCGCCAAGAGACCCAGTACTTC.

For the CDR3, the DNA is TGTGCCAGCAGCTTAAGGCGGGGTAGCACAGATACGCAGTATTTT. Amino acids: CASSLRRGSTDTQYF. V and J are TRBV7-9 and TRBJ2-3, with D perhaps matching TRBD2 (6 bases). Germline CDR1 is SEHNR and CDR2 is FQNEAQ (reference sequence). Trimming pared 2 bases from V and 0 bases from J, leaving 9 bases between. The CDR3 loop spans 15 amino acids.

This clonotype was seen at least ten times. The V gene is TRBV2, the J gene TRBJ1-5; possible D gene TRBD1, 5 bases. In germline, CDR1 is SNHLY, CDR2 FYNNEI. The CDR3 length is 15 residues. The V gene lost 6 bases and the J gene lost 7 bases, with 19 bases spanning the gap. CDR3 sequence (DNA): TGTGCCAGCAGAGCAACAACAGGACGGAGACAGCCCCAGCATTTT. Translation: CASRATTGRRQPQHF.

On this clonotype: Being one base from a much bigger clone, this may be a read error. The CDR3 DNA sequence: TGTGCCAGTAACCTTTCAGGGGGCTATGAAAGCTACACCTTC. Translated, it gives CASNLSGGYESYTF. The V gene is TRBV7-9, the J gene TRBJ1-2; 8 nucleotides align to TRBD1. Trimming removed 9 bases from V and 9 bases from J; junction bases left unmatched: 15. CDR3 size: 14 residues. Germline-derived CDR1 and CDR2 are SEHNR and FQNEAQ (reference sequence).

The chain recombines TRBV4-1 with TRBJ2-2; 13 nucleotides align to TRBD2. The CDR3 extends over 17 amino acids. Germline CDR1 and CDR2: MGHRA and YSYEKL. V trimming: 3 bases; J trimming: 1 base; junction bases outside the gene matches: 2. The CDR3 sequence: CASSQGLAGRNTGELFF. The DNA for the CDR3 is TGCGCCAGCAGCCAGGGACTAGCGGGAAGGAACACCGGGGAGCTGTTTTTT.

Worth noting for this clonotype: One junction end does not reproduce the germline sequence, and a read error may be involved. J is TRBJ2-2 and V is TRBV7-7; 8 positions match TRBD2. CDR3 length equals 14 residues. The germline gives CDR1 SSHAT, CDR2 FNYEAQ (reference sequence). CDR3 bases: TGTGCTAGCAGCTCGGGGGGGACTAGCGGGGAGCTGTTTTTT. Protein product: CASSSGGTSGELFF.

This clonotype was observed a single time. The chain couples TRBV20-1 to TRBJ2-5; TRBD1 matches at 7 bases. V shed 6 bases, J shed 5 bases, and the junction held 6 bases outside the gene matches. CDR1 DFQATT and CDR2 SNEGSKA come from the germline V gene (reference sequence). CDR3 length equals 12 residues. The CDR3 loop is CSAPGTAETQYF. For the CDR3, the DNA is TGCAGTGCCCCCGGGACAGCGGAGACCCAGTACTTC.

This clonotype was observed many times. DNA of the CDR3: TGTGCCAGCAGCTTAGTCGCGGGAAATAATTCACCCCTCCACTTT. Translated, it gives CASSLVAGNNSPLHF. The V and J genes are TRBV7-9 and TRBJ1-6; D is unresolved. Trimming took 1 base from V and 5 from J, leaving 9 bases between them. The CDR3 is made up of 15 amino acids. Germline-derived CDR1 and CDR2 are SEHNR and FQNEAQ (reference sequence).

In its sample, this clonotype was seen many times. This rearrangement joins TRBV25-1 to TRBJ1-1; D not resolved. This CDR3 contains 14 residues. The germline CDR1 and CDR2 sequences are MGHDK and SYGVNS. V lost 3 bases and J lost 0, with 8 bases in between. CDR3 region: CASSDHGMNTEAFF. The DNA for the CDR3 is TGTGCCAGCAGTGATCATGGGATGAACACTGAAGCTTTCTTT.

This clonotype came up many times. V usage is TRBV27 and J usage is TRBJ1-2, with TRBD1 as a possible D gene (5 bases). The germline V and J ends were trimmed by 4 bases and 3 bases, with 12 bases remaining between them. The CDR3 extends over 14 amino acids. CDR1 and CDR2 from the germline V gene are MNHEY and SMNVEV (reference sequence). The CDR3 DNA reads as TGTGCCAGCAGTTCGGTAGGGGCAGACTATGGCTACACCTTC. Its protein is CASSSVGADYGYTF.

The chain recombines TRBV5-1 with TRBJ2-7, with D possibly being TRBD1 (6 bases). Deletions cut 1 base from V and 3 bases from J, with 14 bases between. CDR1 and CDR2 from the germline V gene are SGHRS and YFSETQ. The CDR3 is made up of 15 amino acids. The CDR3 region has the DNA TGCGCCAGCAGCTTGTCCCGACCAGGGGACTACGAGCAGTACTTC. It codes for CASSLSRPGDYEQYF.

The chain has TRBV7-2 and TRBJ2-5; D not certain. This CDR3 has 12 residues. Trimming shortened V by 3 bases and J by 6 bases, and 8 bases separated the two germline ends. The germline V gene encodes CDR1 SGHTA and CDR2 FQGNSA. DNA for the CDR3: TGTGCCAGCAGCTTCAACGAGCAGACCCAGTACTTC. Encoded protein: CASSFNEQTQYF.

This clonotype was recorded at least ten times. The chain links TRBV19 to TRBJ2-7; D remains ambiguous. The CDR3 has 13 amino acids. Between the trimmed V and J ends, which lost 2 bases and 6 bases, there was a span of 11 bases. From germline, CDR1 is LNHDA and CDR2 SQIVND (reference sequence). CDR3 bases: TGTGCCAGTAGTATAATTGAGACTTCCGAGCAGTACTTC. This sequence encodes CASSIIETSEQYF.

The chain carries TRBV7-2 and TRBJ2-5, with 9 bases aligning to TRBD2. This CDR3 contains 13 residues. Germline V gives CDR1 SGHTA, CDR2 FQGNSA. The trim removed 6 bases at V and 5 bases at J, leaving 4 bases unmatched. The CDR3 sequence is CASRIAGAETQYF. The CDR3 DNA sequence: TGTGCCAGCAGGATAGCGGGAGCGGAGACCCAGTACTTC.

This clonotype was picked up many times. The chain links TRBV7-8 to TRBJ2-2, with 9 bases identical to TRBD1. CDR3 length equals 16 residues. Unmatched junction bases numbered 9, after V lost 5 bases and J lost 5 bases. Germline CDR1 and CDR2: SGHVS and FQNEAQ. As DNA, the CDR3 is TGTGCCAGCAGCATACATCCGGGACAGGGTACCGGGGAGCTGTTTTTT. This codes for CASSIHPGQGTGELFF.